This entry describes one TCR beta chain. The sample comes from a study of blood T cell repertoires in COVID-19. Study background: The study drew acute and convalescent COVID-19 samples from the United States, Italy and Spain. Sources were T cells, B-cell-depleted T cells, or PBMCs; the material itself was cDNA or gDNA.

V was cut by 1 base and J by 1 base, with 13 bases left in between. This CDR3 spans 16 amino acids. Germline V gene lookup returns CDR1 SEHNR and CDR2 FQNEAQ (reference sequence). In the original workflow: By means of reference gene primer amplification, nucleated cell counts were estimated. Some clones are missing from TCRdb's copy, which holds only in-frame ones; the method was immunoSEQ multiplex PCR. V, J and clone size are taken as reported in that table, and D and trimming were inferred from the DNA itself. Of 35,000 to 50,000 clones in the sample, around 83% are singletons; the top ten hold less than 7%.

The sample comprised peripheral blood. The chain employs TRBV7-9 and TRBJ1-1; D is unresolved. This TCR came from a woman of 80 years or more with acute or convalescent COVID-19. CDR3 DNA sequence: TGTGCCAGCAGCTTAGGGCAGATGTCTAGGAACACTGAAGCTTTCTTT. As protein: CASSLGQMSRNTEAFF.